This T cell receptor (beta chain) was profiled in a study of OX40 agonist ivuxolimab in advanced cancers. Study conclusions and caveats: Partial responders dosed at 0.1-3.0 mg/kg displayed clonal expansion ranking among the lowest.

V was shortened by 1 base and J by 6 bases, with 9 bases between the two germline ends. Germline CDR1 is LNHDA and CDR2 is SQIVND (reference sequence). This CDR3 contains 14 residues. The method was immunoSEQ multiplex PCR; TCRdb's version includes in-frame clones alone and lacks a portion of them. The profile shows tens of thousands of clones, 81% of them singletons. Of note for this clone: Its antigen is unidentified.

The receptor was derived from an adult with an advanced solid tumor such as melanoma, head and neck, liver or kidney cancer. The chain combines TRBV19 with TRBJ2-2; D is perhaps TRBD2 (7 bases). Specimen: CD4+ or CD8+ T cells sorted from blood, collected in a trial of the OX40 agonist ivuxolimab. The CDR3 sequence is CASSIGGGAGELFF. CDR3 bases: TGTGCCAGTAGTATAGGAGGGGGGGCCGGGGAGCTGTTTTTT. The full variable domain, with the rest looked up from reference TRBV19 and TRBJ2-2, is DGGITQSPKYLFRKEGQNVTLSCEQNLNHDAMYWYRQDPGQGLRLIYYSQIVNDFQKGDIAEGYSVSREKKESFPLTVTSAQKNPTAFYLCASSIGGGAGELFFGEGSRLTVL.